These T cell receptor beta chains were read from a single sample in a study of regulatory T cells in long-lasting Graves disease. TCRdb passed the multiplex PCR reads through MiXCR, listing each CDR3 protein once. The sample holds approximately 540,000 distinct CDR3 sequences; more than 10% are singletons and the top ten take roughly 8.9%. The data were also submitted as part of a second study, on T cells in Graves' hyperthyroidism and ophthalmopathy.

The sample was peripheral blood mononuclear cells (PBMCs), taken at new diagnosis, from a patient treated with antithyroid drugs. The receptors were sampled from a woman aged 30 to 39 with Graves disease. Both conserved end residues are part of each CDR3. A D gene is named only where the DNA matches it firmly. Size is omitted from some rows. Given values are once, few, many or a class for expanded clones.

TRBJ1-6,many,-,TRBV20-1,TGCAGTGCTGGGGGGGTTAATTCACCCCTCCACTTT,CSAGGVNSPLHF
TRBJ1-4,-,-,TRBV5-5,TGTGCCAGCAGCTTGCCGGGGGAGGCTGAAAAACTGTTTTTT,CASSLPGEAEKLFF
TRBJ2-7,few,TRBD2,TRBV13,TGTGCCAGCAGCGGGAAGAAAGCGGGAGGGCCCCACGAGCAGTACTTC,CASSGKKAGGPHEQYF
TRBJ1-5,many,TRBD1,TRBV2,TGTGCCAGCAGCCAGGGACAGGGAGCTTATCAGCCCCAGCATTTT,CASSQGQGAYQPQHF
TRBJ2-3,few,-,TRBV3-1,TGTGCCAGCAGCCAGAATATCCGGCCTAGCACAGATACGCAGTATTTT,CASSQNIRPSTDTQYF
TRBJ2-1,-,TRBD2,TRBV7-9,TGTGCCAGCAGCTTACAGGGAGGGCACGAGCAGTTCTTC,CASSLQGGHEQFF
TRBJ2-7,many,-,TRBV4-3,TGCGCCAGCAGCCAAGATTGGGGGGGCAGGAGGGAGCAGTACTTC,CASSQDWGGRREQYF
TRBJ2-1,many,TRBD2,TRBV6-2/TRBV6-3,TGTGCCAGCAGTGTTAGCGGGAGGCTCCCGGGTGAGCAGTTCTTC,CASSVSGRLPGEQFF
TRBJ2-7,few,-,TRBV12-3/TRBV12-4,TGTGCCAGCAGTTTAGCGACAGGTCCGGAGGTGCAGTACTTC,CASSLATGPEVQYF
TRBJ2-7,many,-,TRBV5-1,TGCGCCAGCAGCTTCAAAGGGAATCAGGAATACGAGCAGTACTTC,CASSFKGNQEYEQYF
TRBJ2-3,many,TRBD2,TRBV20-1,TGCAGTGCTAGGAACTGGGGACTAGCGGCAGATACGCAGTATTTT,CSARNWGLAADTQYF
TRBJ1-3,-,-,TRBV20-1,TGCAGTGCTAGAGATCTTTGGCCGGACAGAAGAAACACCATATATTTT,CSARDLWPDRRNTIYF
TRBJ1-2,many,-,TRBV28,TGTGCCAGCAATCCCATCAGGAGATACTATGGCTACACCTTC,CASNPIRRYYGYTF
TRBJ2-7,many,-,TRBV28,TGTGCCAGCACCGAGGAAGGCTACGAGCAGTACTTC,CASTEEGYEQYF
TRBJ2-1,many,TRBD2,TRBV30,TGTGCCTGGAGTGTACACCGGACTAGCGGAGGGGGGAATGAGCAGTTCTTC,CAWSVHRTSGGGNEQFF
TRBJ2-1,many,TRBD2,TRBV11-2,TGTGCCAGCAGCTTCTCTCTAGCGGATTACAATGAGCAGTTCTTC,CASSFSLADYNEQFF
TRBJ2-7,-,-,TRBV12-3/TRBV12-4,TGTGCCAGCAGTTTAGCGCAAAATACCGTCGAGCAGTACTTC,CASSLAQNTVEQYF
TRBJ2-6,many,TRBD1,TRBV27,TGTGCCAGCAGTCCCTGGACAGGGCATACCTCTGGGGCCAACGTCCTGACTTTC,CASSPWTGHTSGANVLTF
TRBJ2-1,few,-,TRBV18,TGTGCCAGCTCCCCTTCCTCTAGCGAAGGTGAGCAGTTCTTC,CASSPSSSEGEQFF
TRBJ1-3,few,-,TRBV18,TGTGCCAGCTCACCACCTGCCAGCTCTGGAAACACCATATATTTT,CASSPPASSGNTIYF
TRBJ2-3,many,TRBD1,TRBV2,TGTGCCAGCCCCCGGGACAGGGGAACAGATACGCAGTATTTT,CASPRDRGTDTQYF
TRBJ2-1,many,TRBD2,TRBV5-1,TGCGCCAGCAGCTTACTAGCGGGAGGGGGCTCCTACAATGAGCAGTTCTTC,CASSLLAGGGSYNEQFF
TRBJ2-1,few,-,TRBV19,TGTGCCAGTAGTATAGGGGGGAGTGGCTTCAATGAGCAGTTCTTC,CASSIGGSGFNEQFF
TRBJ2-5,-,-,TRBV7-9,TGTGCCAGCAGCTTATTCTCTAGGGTTGGGACCCAGTACTTC,CASSLFSRVGTQYF
TRBJ1-6,many,-,TRBV19,TGTGCCAGTAGTACCGGGACGGCTTATAATTCACCCCTCCACTTT,CASSTGTAYNSPLHF
TRBJ1-2,-,-,TRBV7-9,TGTGCCAGCAGCTTAATAAGCATTAACTGTGGCTACACCTTC,CASSLISINCGYTF
TRBJ1-6,many,-,TRBV19,TGTGCCAGTAGTATCGGCTCCTATAATTCACCCCTCCACTTT,CASSIGSYNSPLHF
TRBJ1-5,-,TRBD1,TRBV4-1,TGCGCCAGCAGCCGAGGCCCCGGGGACAGACGTCTTGACAATCAGCCCCAGCATTTT,CASSRGPGDRRLDNQPQHF
TRBJ2-7,many,-,TRBV20-1,TGCAGTGCTTACCGGAGGGCTACGAGCGACTACGAGCAGTACTTC,CSAYRRATSDYEQYF
TRBJ1-6,-,-,TRBV20-1,TGCAGTGCTAGAAAGAGCAGAAATAATTCACCCCTCCACTTT,CSARKSRNNSPLHF
TRBJ2-1,many,-,TRBV28,TGTGCCAGCAGTTTATTTACGAAGAACAATGAGCAGTTCTTC,CASSLFTKNNEQFF
TRBJ1-2,many,-,TRBV14,TGTGCCAGCAGCCCCGGGACATTAATAGGCTATGGCTACACCTTC,CASSPGTLIGYGYTF
TRBJ2-5,-,TRBD2,TRBV3-1,TGTGCCAGCAGCCAAGATAGGCGGGGGGTTAACAAGGGGACCCAGTACTTC,CASSQDRRGVNKGTQYF
TRBJ2-7,-,-,TRBV3-1,TGTGCCAGCAGCCTACGACAGACCTACGGGCAGTACTTC,CASSLRQTYGQYF
TRBJ1-4,few,-,TRBV25-1,TGTGCCAGCAGTGAAGGAGGCTCCCCGGCTGGAAAACTGTTTTTT,CASSEGGSPAGKLFF
TRBJ1-6,many,-,TRBV28,TGTGCCAGCAGGATCTCTCCCCTGGGGAATTCACCCCTCCACTTT,CASRISPLGNSPLHF
TRBJ1-4,-,-,TRBV11-2,TGTGCCAGCAGCTTAGCCCAGCTCGGGAATGAAAAACTGTTTTTT,CASSLAQLGNEKLFF
TRBJ2-7,many,-,TRBV18,TGTGCCAGCTCACTTGGAGTAGGGCGGAACTCCTACGAGCAGTACTTC,CASSLGVGRNSYEQYF
TRBJ2-1,-,-,TRBV18,TGTGCCAGCTCAGGTTTAGAAGATGTTGTTTGGAATGAGCAGTTCTTC,CASSGLEDVVWNEQFF
TRBJ1-3,many,-,TRBV7-9,TGTGCCAGCAGCTTATCGTTAAACACCATATATTTT,CASSLSLNTIYF
TRBJ2-7,-,-,TRBV14,TGTGCCAGCAGCCAAGCAGGGTGGGGCCGCGAGCAGTACTTC,CASSQAGWGREQYF
TRBJ1-2,-,TRBD1,TRBV19,TGTGCCAGTAGCCCCGGGACAGGCGGGGTTTACACCTTC,CASSPGTGGVYTF